This paragraph covers one T cell receptor (beta chain) sequence. Its antigen is currently unknown. Both about-4-week and about-12-week second-dose recipients were combined. These data are taken from a study of T cell responses to AZD1222 COVID-19 vaccine. With V trimmed by 5 bases and J by 3 bases, 3 bases remained unmatched. The germline CDR1 and CDR2 sequences are MDHEN and SYDVKM. The CDR3 length is 13 residues. Findings and limits, study-wide: Of the AZD1222 recipients, only 6 or 7 were seropositive at baseline. Reportedly, close to half of spike-specific TCRs are directed against unmutated variant regions. Along spike, vaccine-associated CD4 TCRs were found throughout, with dominance at 160-218 and 743-854.

Profiled with immunoSEQ multiplex PCR; TCRdb holds only in-frame clones, not every one. The sample carries about 120,000 clones, approximately 86% recorded once. Sequenced here: peripheral blood, sampled 28 days after the second AZD1222 dose. This rearrangement joins TRBV28 to TRBJ1-2; 7 bases align to TRBD1. The source is an adult who received the AZD1222 COVID-19 vaccine. The CDR3 sequence is CASSTTGDYGYTF. CDR3 coding DNA: TGTGCCAGCAGTACTACAGGGGACTATGGCTACACCTTC.